The text below deals with one T cell receptor beta chain. This sample is drawn from a study of blood T cell repertoires in COVID-19. In the study overall: PBMCs, B-cell-depleted T cells, or T cells provided the cDNA or gDNA that made up the material.

This CDR3 is built from 13 residues. In germline, CDR1 is MNHEY, CDR2 SVGAGI. The V and J ends lost 6 bases and 8 bases, in that order; junction bases with no gene match: 8. Authors' data handling: Reference gene primer amplification gave nucleated cell count estimates. Some clones are missing from TCRdb's copy, which holds only in-frame ones; the method was immunoSEQ multiplex PCR. That table is the source of V, J and clone size, and D and trimming were worked out from the DNA. Among under 200,000 clones listed, around 90% were seen once. The TCR comes from a man aged 55-75 years with COVID-19, enrolled during active disease. This chain links TRBV6-5 with TRBJ1-2, with 8 nucleotides matching TRBD1. Sequenced material: peripheral blood. CDR3 in DNA: TGTGCCAGCAGGGAGGACAGGGTACGGGGCTACACCTTC. This gives the protein CASREDRVRGYTF.